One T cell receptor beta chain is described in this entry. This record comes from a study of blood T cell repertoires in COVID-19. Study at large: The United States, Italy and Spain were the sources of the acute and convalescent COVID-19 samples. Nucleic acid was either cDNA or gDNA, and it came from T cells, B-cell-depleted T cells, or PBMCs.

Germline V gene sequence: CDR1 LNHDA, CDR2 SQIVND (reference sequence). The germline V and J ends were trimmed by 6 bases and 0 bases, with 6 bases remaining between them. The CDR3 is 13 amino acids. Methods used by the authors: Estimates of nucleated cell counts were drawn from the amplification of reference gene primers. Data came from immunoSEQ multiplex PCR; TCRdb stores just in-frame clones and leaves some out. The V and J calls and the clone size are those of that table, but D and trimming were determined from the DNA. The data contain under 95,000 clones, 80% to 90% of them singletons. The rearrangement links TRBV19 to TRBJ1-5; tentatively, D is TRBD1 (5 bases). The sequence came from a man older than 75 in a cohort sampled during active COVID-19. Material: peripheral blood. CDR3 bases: TGTGCCAGTAGGACAGTTAGCAATCAGCCCCAGCATTTT. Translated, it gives CASRTVSNQPQHF. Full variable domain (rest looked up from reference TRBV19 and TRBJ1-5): DGGITQSPKYLFRKEGQNVTLSCEQNLNHDAMYWYRQDPGQGLRLIYYSQIVNDFQKGDIAEGYSVSREKKESFPLTVTSAQKNPTAFYLCASRTVSNQPQHFGDGTRLSIL.